This TCR beta chain was retrieved from a study of cytomegalovirus exposure and HLA in healthy donors. Study results and limitations: Reportedly, diagnosis of cytomegalovirus status by the classifier showed high specificity and sensitivity. The study flagged some 170 TCR beta chains as cytomegalovirus-associated. The majority of TCR sequences were rare, yet some public TCRs appeared in many donors.

The donors were part of the validation cohort, which consisted of more than 90 subjects and was separate from the first cohort of under 750 subjects. CDR1 and CDR2 (germline): MNHEY, SVGAGI. This CDR3 is built from 15 residues. Losses at the gene ends were 6 bases for V and 5 bases for J; bases not matched to a gene: 7. The method was immunoSEQ multiplex PCR; TCRdb's version includes in-frame clones alone and lacks a portion of them. The sample holds approximately 200,000 clones; 65% to 90% are singletons and the top ten take 13%. As for this clone: The antigen is not known.

This receptor was identified in a woman aged 25 to 39 in good health and CMV-seropositive. V and J are TRBV6-5 and TRBJ1-5; 10 nucleotides align to TRBD1. Material: PBMCs. The CDR3 spells CASRPGTGEYQPQHF. The DNA for the CDR3 is TGTGCCAGCAGGCCCGGGACAGGGGAATATCAGCCCCAGCATTTT.